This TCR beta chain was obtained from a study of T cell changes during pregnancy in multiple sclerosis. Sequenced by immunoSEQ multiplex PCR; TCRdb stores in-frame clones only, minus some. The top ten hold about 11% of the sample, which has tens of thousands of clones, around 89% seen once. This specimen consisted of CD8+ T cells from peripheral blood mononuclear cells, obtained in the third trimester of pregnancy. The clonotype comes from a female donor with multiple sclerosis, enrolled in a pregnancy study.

In DNA form, the CDR3 reads TGTGCCAGTAGTATAGCGGGACAGTCCTACGAGCAGTACTTC. Translated: CASSIAGQSYEQYF. V is TRBV19 and J is TRBJ2-7; TRBD1 matches 7 bases. This CDR3 contains 14 residues. Germline CDR1 and CDR2: LNHDA and SQIVND (reference sequence). The junction had 1 base not matched to a gene; V was cut back by 1 base and J by 1 base. Full variable domain (missing parts from reference TRBV19 and TRBJ2-7): DGGITQSPKYLFRKEGQNVTLSCEQNLNHDAMYWYRQDPGQGLRLIYYSQIVNDFQKGDIAEGYSVSREKKESFPLTVTSAQKNPTAFYLCASSIAGQSYEQYFGPGTRLTVT.